This TCR beta chain was identified during a study of molecular identifiers for immune sequencing clone quantification. Study in general: In replicates, RNA from about 20,000 or 100,000 naive CD8 cells was split five ways, four sequenced.

This clonotype has a count of ten or more. V lost 3 bases and J lost 5, with 12 bases in between. The length of the CDR3 is 14 residues. One entry per CDR3 protein, called by TCRdb with MiXCR from the PCR reads. The repertoire consists of some 650,000 distinct CDR3 sequences, with approximately 20% occurring once and the leading ten covering roughly 0.9%. The chain employs TRBV12-3 or TRBV12-4 and TRBJ2-3; no reliable D call. This TCR was recovered from a human donor in good health. Some libraries in this study had Jurkat cell RNA spiked in. Sequenced: naive CD8+ T cells from blood, with Jurkat cell RNA spiked in. The subset: FACS-sorted CD8+CD4-CCR7+CD45RA+ naive T cells. CDR3 nucleotide sequence: TGTGCCAGCAGTTTGCCCTTCTTCGTAGATACGCAGTATTTT. Translated: CASSLPFFVDTQYF.